This T cell receptor (beta chain) was sequenced during a study of cytomegalovirus exposure and HLA in healthy donors. This clone has only a few counts. Antigen specificity is unknown. This CDR3 is 14 amino acids long. With 2 bases clipped from V and 1 base from J, the junction kept 3 bases outside the gene matches. Looked up from germline, CDR1 is SGHRS and CDR2 is YFSETQ. Notes on the study in general: Most TCR sequences were uncommon, yet certain public TCRs appeared in many donors. A later look showed TCR association rates differing by HLA locus, highest for DRB1 and lowest for HLA-C. In an earlier analysis, most TCR beta V segments were productive about 87% or about 30% of the time.

The PCR used 60 Vbeta and 13 Jbeta primers. Clones were sequenced by immunoSEQ multiplex PCR, and TCRdb holds only the in-frame ones, with some missing. The sample records hundreds of thousands of clones, 77% being singletons. Sequencing was carried out using PBMCs. The clonotype comes from a woman aged 60-75 years in good health and CMV-seropositive. The chain is built from TRBV5-1 and TRBJ2-7, with TRBD1 matching 7 bases. CDR3 amino acids: CASSLWTGSYEQYF. The CDR3 region has the DNA TGCGCCAGCAGCTTATGGACAGGTTCCTACGAGCAGTACTTC.